What follows describes a single T cell receptor (beta chain). V lost 2 bases and J 3 bases, leaving 14 bases between the germline ends. The germline V gene encodes CDR1 SGHDN and CDR2 FVKESK. This CDR3 is built from 16 residues. This entry belongs to a study of blood T cell repertoires in COVID-19. The wider study: Samples representing acute and convalescent COVID-19 were sourced from the United States, Italy and Spain.

Data came from immunoSEQ multiplex PCR; TCRdb stores just in-frame clones and leaves some out. The sample has a few hundred thousand clones, 86% seen once. Specimen: PBMCs or T cells enriched from blood (not recorded which). This sequence was found in a woman aged 25 to 39 who had been exposed to COVID-19. V is TRBV14 and J is TRBJ2-1; D possibly corresponds to TRBD2 (6 bases). CDR3 residues: CASSQFFRGYYNEQFF. CDR3 DNA sequence: TGTGCCAGCAGCCAATTTTTCCGGGGGTACTACAATGAGCAGTTCTTC.